Following are 13 T cell receptor beta chains from one sample sequenced in a study of CD8 T cells in ankylosing spondylitis. From the 5' RACE reads, TCRdb called clonotypes with MiXCR, one entry per CDR3 protein. The table has 100,000 to 150,000 distinct CDR3 sequences, roughly 8.8% seen once. What was sequenced was blood, either unsorted or a sorted T cell fraction (not recorded which). The receptors originated from a male donor with ankylosing spondylitis or in good health (not recorded which).

This clonotype was seen repeatedly, ten times or more. The V and J genes are TRBV5-1 and TRBJ2-7; 14 positions match TRBD2. This CDR3 is 20 amino acids long. Trimming cost V 4 bases and J 4 bases; bases outside gene matches: 19. Germline CDR1 is SGHRS and CDR2 is YFSETQ. CDR3 DNA: TGCGCCAGCAGCGGGGGGACTAGCGGGAGCTCCGGAGGGGGGAAATACGAGCAGTACTTC. It yields the protein CASSGGTSGSSGGGKYEQYF. The variable domain in full, completed from reference TRBV5-1 and TRBJ2-7, reads KAGVTQTPRYLIKTRGQQVTLSCSPISGHRSVSWYQQTPGQGLQFLFEYFSETQRNKGNFPGRFSGRQFSNSRSEMNVSTLELGDSALYLCASSGGTSGSSGGGKYEQYFGPGTRLTVT.

The sample holds many counts of this clonotype. The CDR3 here is CASSERGSGELFF. CDR3 in DNA: TGTGCCAGCAGTGAACGAGGGTCCGGGGAGCTGTTTTTT. This chain joins TRBV6-1 and TRBJ2-2; weak D call: TRBD2 (5 bases). V was pared by 2 bases and J by 6 bases, with 7 bases between. CDR3 length equals 13 residues. CDR1 and CDR2 from the germline V gene are MNHNS and SASEGT.

This clonotype has a count of ten or more. The CDR3 loop reads CSAPRKKVSGRARDTQYF. CDR3 DNA sequence: TGCAGTGCCCCAAGAAAAAAAGTTAGCGGGAGGGCCAGAGATACGCAGTATTTT. V gene TRBV20-1 combines with J gene TRBJ2-3; 11 bases align to TRBD2. The CDR3 is 18 residues long. Per the germline V gene, CDR1 is DFQATT and CDR2 is SNEGSKA (reference sequence). V gave up 6 bases and J gave up 5 bases; unmatched junction bases: 19.

There are a few counts of this clonotype. The chain employs TRBV7-3 and TRBJ2-7; D uncertain. Between the trimmed V and J ends, which lost 1 base and 4 bases, there was a span of 14 bases. Germline CDR1 reads SGHTA; CDR2 reads FQGTGA. The CDR3 covers 15 residues. CDR3 residues: CASSLIDPNHYEQYF. Here the CDR3 DNA reads TGTGCCAGCAGCTTAATAGACCCCAACCATTACGAGCAGTACTTC.

This clonotype was seen a handful of times. This chain joins TRBV12-3 or TRBV12-4 and TRBJ2-2, with TRBD1 identical over 7 bases. V shed 8 bases and J 4 bases; nucleotides not matched to a gene: 7. This CDR3 comprises 14 residues. DNA for the CDR3: TGTGCCAGCCGAGGGGGCGCGAGCACCGGGGAGCTGTTTTTT. It encodes CASRGGASTGELFF.

This clonotype was counted ten times or more. The chain has TRBV29-1 and TRBJ2-5; D unclear. The CDR3 loop spans 14 amino acids. V lost 4 bases, J lost 2 bases, and 14 bases lay in between. Germline V CDR1 and CDR2: SQVTM, ANQGSEA. CDR3 amino acids: CSVVLMGRQETQYF. DNA for the CDR3: TGCAGCGTTGTCTTGATGGGCAGACAAGAGACCCAGTACTTC.

Many counts were recorded for this clonotype. The rearrangement joins TRBV12-3 or TRBV12-4 to TRBJ2-5; perhaps TRBD1 as D (6 bases). The ends were cut back, 3 bases at V and 3 bases at J, with 11 bases in the middle. This CDR3 has 14 amino acids. CDR3 loop: CASSFFQGKETQYF. In DNA form, the CDR3 reads TGTGCCAGCAGTTTTTTCCAGGGGAAAGAGACCCAGTACTTC.

This clonotype was observed a handful of times. This chain uses TRBV5-5 with TRBJ2-5; D tentatively reads TRBD1 or TRBD2 (5 bases each). V lost 0 bases and J 2 bases, leaving 17 bases between the germline ends. The CDR3 is 17 residues long. CDR1 is SGHKS, CDR2 YYEKEE, per germline (reference sequence). The CDR3 loop is CASSLGGNRQGQETQYF. The CDR3 DNA follows: TGTGCCAGCAGCTTGGGGGGGAACCGACAAGGTCAAGAGACCCAGTACTTC.

The chain joins TRBV15 to TRBJ2-5, with D uncertain. V gave up 5 bases and J gave up 0 bases, with 7 bases separating them. CDR3 length equals 13 residues. Germline V CDR1 and CDR2: LNHNV, YYDKDF (reference sequence). The CDR3 reads CATSARYQETQYF. CDR3 in DNA: TGTGCCACCAGCGCGCGGTACCAAGAGACCCAGTACTTC.

As concerns this clonotype: This could be a read error, since a much larger clone is one nucleotide away. The rearrangement joins TRBV5-1 to TRBJ2-7; 7 positions match TRBD2. Per germline, CDR1 SGHRS and CDR2 YFSETQ. CDR3 length: 13 amino acids. The V gene end was trimmed by 4 bases and the J gene end by 4 bases; junction bases not matched to a gene: 5. The CDR3 spells CASSVAAGYEQYF. Here the CDR3 DNA reads TGCGCCAGCAGCGTGGCAGCGGGGTACGAGCAGTACTTC.

This sequence joins TRBV7-2 and TRBJ2-3; 13 bases agree with TRBD2. The J segment lost 5 bases and the V segment lost 4 bases, leaving 3 bases of the junction unmatched. Germline CDR1 is SGHTA and CDR2 is FQGNSA. The CDR3 has 15 amino acids. CDR3 residues: CASSSGLAGLDTQYF. For the CDR3, the DNA is TGTGCCAGCAGCTCGGGACTAGCGGGACTAGATACGCAGTATTTT.

The chain carries TRBV5-1 and TRBJ2-1, with no clear D. The V gene lost 4 bases and the J gene lost 8 bases, with 13 bases spanning the gap. The germline V gene has CDR1 SGHRS and CDR2 YFSETQ. The CDR3 totals 13 residues. CDR3 in amino acids: CASSVAKGYEQFF. As DNA, the CDR3 is TGCGCCAGCAGCGTGGCGAAGGGCTATGAGCAGTTCTTC.

This sequence joins TRBV5-8 and TRBJ2-1; 9 bases match TRBD1. Losses at the gene ends were 4 bases for V and 2 bases for J; bases not matched to a gene: 4. The germline CDR1 and CDR2 sequences are SGHTS and YDEGEE. This CDR3 comprises 15 residues. The CDR3 bases are TGTGCCAGCAGCGTGGGACAGGGCCCCTACAATGAGCAGTTCTTC. It codes for CASSVGQGPYNEQFF.